A single T cell receptor beta chain is shown here with its context. Repertoires were generated with immunoSEQ multiplex PCR, while TCRdb's copy carries only in-frame clones and drops some. The table records about 97,000 clones, approximately 86% of them present only once. This sample stems from a study of T cell responses to AZD1222 COVID-19 vaccine. This CDR3 is 14 amino acids long. The ends were cut back, 4 bases at V and 4 bases at J, with 8 bases in the middle. Looked up from germline, CDR1 is SGHDN and CDR2 is FVKESK. The receptor was isolated from an adult in good health. The chain recombines TRBV14 with TRBJ2-6, with unresolved D. This material consisted of peripheral blood, taken on day 0 of AZD1222 vaccination. CDR3 sequence (DNA): TGTGCCAGCAGCCCCTCATCGGGGGCCAACGTCCTGACTTTC. Translation gives CASSPSSGANVLTF.